The clone carrying this T cell receptor (beta chain) came up a few times. Its matching antigen is unknown. The data derive from a study of T-cell memory formation after mild COVID-19. Study as a whole: Largely, TCR clusters stayed within a single donor.

cDNA libraries for TCR alpha and TCR beta, carrying sample barcodes and UMIs, came from 5'RACE with constant-segment primers. MiXCR was run by TCRdb on the 5' RACE reads, yielding one entry per CDR3 protein. The sample shows 300,000 to 400,000 distinct CDR3 sequences, 15% to 20% of them seen only once. Study-wide findings and caveats: In pre-infection memory, a portion of responding clones appeared, which suggested that cross-reactive memory joined. Contracting clones from day 15 to 85 showed balanced CD4/CD8; later expanders favored CD4+.

CDR3 length: 18 residues. Germline loops: CDR1 MNHNY, CDR2 SVGAGI (reference sequence). V trimming: 0 bases; J trimming: 4 bases; junction bases outside the gene matches: 14. This sequence was found in a young man who had mild COVID-19 (a few samples of this study predate the infection). Cell type and time point are not known. Sequenced material: PBMCs or a T cell subset sorted from them (not recorded which). The rearrangement joins TRBV6-6 to TRBJ2-5; TRBD1 agrees at 7 bases. CDR3 nucleotide sequence: TGTGCCAGCAGTTACTCGAAACCCCCGACAGGGAGAGGAGAGACCCAGTACTTC. This translates into CASSYSKPPTGRGETQYF.